This paragraph covers one T cell receptor (beta chain) sequence. This clone was picked up a small number of times. The antigen it recognizes is unknown. No base quality values were provided; no much bigger clone lies one nucleotide off. The trial excluded patients who had a history of autoimmune disease or who were on systemic immunosuppression. Peripheral blood for TCR sequencing was drawn from every dose cohort at baseline, at cycle 4 day 1 and at cycle 7 day 1. The samples were taken from a phase I, first-in-human, multicenter, open-label dose-escalation trial of ivuxolimab. Adults with locally advanced or metastatic melanoma, renal cell carcinoma, hepatocellular carcinoma or head and neck squamous cell carcinoma were enrolled in the trial. CD4+ and CD8+ T cells were sorted separately from peripheral blood before TCR sequencing. The germline V gene encodes CDR1 SGHVS and CDR2 FQNEAQ. Including the terminal cysteine and phenylalanine, the CDR3 comprises 16 residues. The entry retains the CDR3 DNA only, 48 bases that are in frame from base 1. V is cut back by 1 base and J by 12 bases, with 12 bases in the junction unmatched.

This sample is part of a study of OX40 agonist ivuxolimab in advanced cancers. In terms of the full investigation: Ivuxolimab was an agonistic, fully human IgG2 monoclonal antibody directed against OX40 (CD134), a costimulatory receptor. The monotherapy dose-escalation portion (N ≈ 52 patients) of the phase I ivuxolimab trial is reported in the paper. Among the roughly 50 dose-escalation patients, about 20 had hepatocellular carcinoma, around 15 melanoma, 9 renal cell carcinoma and 9 head and neck cancer. The dose-escalation cohort was about 83% male with a mean age of about 65 years, ranging from roughly 23 to 79. Partial responses were achieved by three dose-escalation patients, of whom one had hepatocellular carcinoma and two had cutaneous melanoma. Patients were allowed to have had prior anti-PD-1, anti-PD-L1 or anti-CTLA-4 therapy, and roughly two fifths of the dose-escalation patients had been treated with checkpoint inhibitors. The point of sequencing TCRbeta in the periphery was to test whether ivuxolimab changed TCR sequence diversity and drove clonal T-cell expansion. Intravenous ivuxolimab was administered to patients every 2 weeks at six dose levels: 0.01, 0.1, 0.3, 1.5, 3 and 10 mg/kg. On the study overall, not on this receptor specifically: Which antigens the clonally expanded peripheral T cells were specific for was not determined. After ivuxolimab, expanded clones were on average more numerous among CD8+ T cells than among CD4+ T cells. Low levels of normalized T-cell clonal expansion were also seen in some patients who did not respond. At doses of 0.1 to 3.0 mg/kg, clonal expansion of both CD4+ and CD8+ blood T cells was observed from baseline to week 6. In the 0.1-3.0 mg/kg groups, partial responders were among the patients with the lowest normalized peripheral clonal expansion, particularly in CD8+ T cells.

Genomic DNA was extracted from sorted cells for sequencing of the TCRbeta CDR3 region. The immunoSEQ Assay was used for sequencing of TCRbeta CDR3 regions. Drawn from immuneACCESS, this table holds only the in-frame rearrangements with V and J called that TCRdb kept. Clones are partly lost; checked studies trace under half to an unresolved V gene and leave the rest unexplained. Here the sample has 55,000 to 70,000 clones; 80% occur a single time. The ten largest clones take up approximately 1.2% of the sample. Material: CD4+ or CD8+ T cells sorted from blood, obtained in a trial of the OX40 agonist ivuxolimab. The clonotype was recovered from an adult with an advanced solid tumor such as melanoma, head and neck, liver or kidney cancer. The V gene is TRBV7-8 and the J gene is TRBJ1-6; TRBD1 lines up with 7 middle nucleotides. The sequenced DNA is TGTGCCAGCAGCTTAGGTCGGGACAGCTCCGTGATACCCCTCCACTTT. The resulting protein is CASSLGRDSSVIPLHF.